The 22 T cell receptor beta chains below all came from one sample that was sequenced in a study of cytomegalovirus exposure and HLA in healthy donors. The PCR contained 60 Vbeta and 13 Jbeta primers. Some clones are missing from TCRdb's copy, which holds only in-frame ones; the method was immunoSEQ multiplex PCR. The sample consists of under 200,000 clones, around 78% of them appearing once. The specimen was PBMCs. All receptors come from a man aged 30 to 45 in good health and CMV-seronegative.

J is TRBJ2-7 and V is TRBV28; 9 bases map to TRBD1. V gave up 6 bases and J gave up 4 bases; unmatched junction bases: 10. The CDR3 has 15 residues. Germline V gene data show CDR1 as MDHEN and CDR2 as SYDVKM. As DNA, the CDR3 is TGTGCCAGCAGCCAATTTGAGACAGGGGGGTACGAGCAGTACTTC. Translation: CASSQFETGGYEQYF.

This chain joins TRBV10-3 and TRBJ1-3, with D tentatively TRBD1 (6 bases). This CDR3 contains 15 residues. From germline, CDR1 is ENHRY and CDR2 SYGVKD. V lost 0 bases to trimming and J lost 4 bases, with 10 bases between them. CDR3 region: CAISESRGFGNTIYF. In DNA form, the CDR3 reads TGTGCCATCAGTGAGTCGAGGGGGTTCGGAAACACCATATATTTT.

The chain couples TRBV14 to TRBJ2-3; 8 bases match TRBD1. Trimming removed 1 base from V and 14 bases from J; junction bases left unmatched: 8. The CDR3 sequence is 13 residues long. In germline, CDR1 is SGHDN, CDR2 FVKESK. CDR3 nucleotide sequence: TGTGCCAGCAGCCAAGGTAGCCAGGGGGCCTTGTATTTT. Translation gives CASSQGSQGALYF.

CDR3 sequence (DNA): TGCGCCAGCAGCTTGGGCACAGTTAATAATTCACCCCTCCACTTT. It translates to CASSLGTVNNSPLHF. The chain couples TRBV5-1 to TRBJ1-6; D is unresolved. Germline CDR1 SGHRS, CDR2 YFSETQ. V gave up 0 bases and J gave up 5 bases, with 9 bases separating them. There are 15 residues in the CDR3.

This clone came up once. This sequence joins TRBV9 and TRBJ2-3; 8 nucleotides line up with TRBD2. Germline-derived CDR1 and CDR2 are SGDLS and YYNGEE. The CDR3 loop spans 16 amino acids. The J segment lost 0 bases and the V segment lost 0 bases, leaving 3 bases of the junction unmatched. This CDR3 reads CASSVGLAISTDTQYF. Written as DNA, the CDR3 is TGTGCCAGCAGCGTAGGACTAGCGATTAGCACAGATACGCAGTATTTT.

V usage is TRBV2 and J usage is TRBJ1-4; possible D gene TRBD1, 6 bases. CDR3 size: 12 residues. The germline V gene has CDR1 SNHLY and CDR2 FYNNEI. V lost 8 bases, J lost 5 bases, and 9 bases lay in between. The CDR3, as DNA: TGTGCCAGCCGGGGGGGCAATGAAAAACTGTTTTTT. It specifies CASRGGNEKLFF.

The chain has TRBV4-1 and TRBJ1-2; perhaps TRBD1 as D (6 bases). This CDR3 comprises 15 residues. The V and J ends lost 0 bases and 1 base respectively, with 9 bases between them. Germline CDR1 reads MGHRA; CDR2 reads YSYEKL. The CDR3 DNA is TGCGCCAGCAGCCAAGAAACAGGGAATAACTATGGCTACACCTTC. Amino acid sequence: CASSQETGNNYGYTF.

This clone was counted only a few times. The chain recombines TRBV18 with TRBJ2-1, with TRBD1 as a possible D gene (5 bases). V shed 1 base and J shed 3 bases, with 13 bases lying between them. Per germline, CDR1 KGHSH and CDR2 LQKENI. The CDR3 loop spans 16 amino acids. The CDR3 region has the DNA TGTGCCAGCTCACCACAGGGGATAGGGGTCTACAATGAGCAGTTCTTC. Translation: CASSPQGIGVYNEQFF.

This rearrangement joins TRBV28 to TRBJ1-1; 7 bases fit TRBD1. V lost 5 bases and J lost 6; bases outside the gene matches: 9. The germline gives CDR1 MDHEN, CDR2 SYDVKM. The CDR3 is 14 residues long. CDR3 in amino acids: CASSTRQGKAEAFF. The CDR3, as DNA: TGTGCCAGCAGTACCCGACAGGGTAAGGCTGAAGCTTTCTTT. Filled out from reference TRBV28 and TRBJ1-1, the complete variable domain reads DVKVTQSSRYLVKRTGEKVFLECVQDMDHENMFWYRQDPGLGLRLIYFSYDVKMKEKGDIPEGYSVSREKKERFSLILESASTNQTSMYLCASSTRQGKAEAFFGQGTRLTVV.

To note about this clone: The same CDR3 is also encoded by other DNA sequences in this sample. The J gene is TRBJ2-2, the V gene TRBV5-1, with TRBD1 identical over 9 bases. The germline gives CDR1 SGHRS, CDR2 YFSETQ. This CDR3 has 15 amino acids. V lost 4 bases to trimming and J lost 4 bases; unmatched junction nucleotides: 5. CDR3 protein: CASSPGTGSTGELFF. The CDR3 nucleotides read TGCGCCAGCAGCCCTGGGACAGGGAGCACCGGGGAGCTGTTTTTT.

The CDR3 DNA reads TGTGCCAGCAGCCCCGGACAGAAGACTGAAGCTTTCTTT. This codes for CASSPGQKTEAFF. The rearrangement uses TRBV7-9 and TRBJ1-1; possibly TRBD1 for D (6 bases). Germline CDR1 is SEHNR and CDR2 is FQNEAQ (reference sequence). The CDR3 has 13 residues. The V and J ends lost 5 bases and 5 bases respectively, with 12 bases between them.

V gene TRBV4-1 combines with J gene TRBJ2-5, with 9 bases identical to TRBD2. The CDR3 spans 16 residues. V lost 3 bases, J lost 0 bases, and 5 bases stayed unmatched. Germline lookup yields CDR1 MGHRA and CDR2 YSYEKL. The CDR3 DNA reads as TGCGCCAGCAGCCAGGAGACTAGCGGTGACCAAGAGACCCAGTACTTC. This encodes CASSQETSGDQETQYF.

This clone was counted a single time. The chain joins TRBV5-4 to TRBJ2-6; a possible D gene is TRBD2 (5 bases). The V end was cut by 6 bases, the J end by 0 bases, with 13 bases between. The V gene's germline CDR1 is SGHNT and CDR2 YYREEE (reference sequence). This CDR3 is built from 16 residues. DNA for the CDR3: TGTGCCAGCACTTTTCCCGGGAACTCTGGGGCCAACGTCCTGACTTTC. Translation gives CASTFPGNSGANVLTF.

This CDR3 reads CASSFTGDPYEQYF. The DNA of the CDR3 is TGTGCCAGTAGCTTTACAGGGGACCCCTACGAGCAGTACTTC. The chain couples TRBV19 to TRBJ2-7; 7 nucleotides agree with TRBD1. V dropped 6 bases and J dropped 2; count of bases not matched to a gene: 7. Per germline, CDR1 LNHDA and CDR2 SQIVND (reference sequence). The CDR3 runs to 14 residues.

The CDR3 reads CASSWAGQGSSYEQYF. CDR3 in DNA: TGTGCCAGCAGTTGGGCCGGCCAGGGGAGCTCCTACGAGCAGTACTTC. J is TRBJ2-5 and V is TRBV6-5; TRBD1 is a possible D gene (6 bases). The J call could be wrong; TRBJ2-7 is a better fit for the DNA end. Looked up from germline, CDR1 is MNHEY and CDR2 is SVGAGI. The CDR3 has 16 amino acids.

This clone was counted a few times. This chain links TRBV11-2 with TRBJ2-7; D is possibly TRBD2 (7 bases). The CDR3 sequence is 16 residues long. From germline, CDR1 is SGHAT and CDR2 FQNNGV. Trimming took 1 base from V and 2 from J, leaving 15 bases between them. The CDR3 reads CASSLGGGQGPYEQYF. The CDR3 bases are TGTGCCAGCAGCTTAGGGGGGGGCCAGGGACCCTACGAGCAGTACTTC. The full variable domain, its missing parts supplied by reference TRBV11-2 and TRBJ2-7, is EAGVAQSPRYKIIEKRQSVAFWCNPISGHATLYWYQQILGQGPKLLIQFQNNGVVDDSQLPKDRFSAERLKGVDSTLKIQPAKLEDSAVYLCASSLGGGQGPYEQYFGPGTRLTVT.

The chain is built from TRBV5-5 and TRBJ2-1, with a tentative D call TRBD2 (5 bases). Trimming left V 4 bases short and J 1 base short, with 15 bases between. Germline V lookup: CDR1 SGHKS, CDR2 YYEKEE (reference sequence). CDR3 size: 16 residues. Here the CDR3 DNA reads TGTGCCAGCAGCCCCGACGGGGATATATCCTACAATGAGCAGTTCTTC. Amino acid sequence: CASSPDGDISYNEQFF.

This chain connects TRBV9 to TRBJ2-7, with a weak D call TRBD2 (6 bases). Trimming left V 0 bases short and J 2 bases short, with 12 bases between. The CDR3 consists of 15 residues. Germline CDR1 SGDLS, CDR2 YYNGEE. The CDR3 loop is CASSVGVSGAYEQYF. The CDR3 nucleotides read TGTGCCAGCAGCGTAGGAGTTAGCGGCGCCTACGAGCAGTACTTC.

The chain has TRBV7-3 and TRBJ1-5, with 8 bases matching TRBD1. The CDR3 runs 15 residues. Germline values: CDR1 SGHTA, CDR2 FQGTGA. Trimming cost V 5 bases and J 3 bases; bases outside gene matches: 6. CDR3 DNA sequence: TGTGCCAGCAGCACGACAGGGGATGACAATCAGCCCCAGCATTTT. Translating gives CASSTTGDDNQPQHF.

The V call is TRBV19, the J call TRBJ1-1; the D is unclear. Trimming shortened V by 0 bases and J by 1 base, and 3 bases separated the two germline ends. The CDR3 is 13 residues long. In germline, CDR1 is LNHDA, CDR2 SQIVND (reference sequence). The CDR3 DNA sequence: TGTGCCAGTAGTATAGACGGGAACACTGAAGCTTTCTTT. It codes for CASSIDGNTEAFF.

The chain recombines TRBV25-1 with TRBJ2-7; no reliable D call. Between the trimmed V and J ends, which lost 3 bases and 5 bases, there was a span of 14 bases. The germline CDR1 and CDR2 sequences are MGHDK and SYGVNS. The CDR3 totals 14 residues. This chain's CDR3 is CASSELGVRNEQYF. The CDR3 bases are TGTGCCAGCAGTGAGTTAGGAGTAAGGAACGAGCAGTACTTC.

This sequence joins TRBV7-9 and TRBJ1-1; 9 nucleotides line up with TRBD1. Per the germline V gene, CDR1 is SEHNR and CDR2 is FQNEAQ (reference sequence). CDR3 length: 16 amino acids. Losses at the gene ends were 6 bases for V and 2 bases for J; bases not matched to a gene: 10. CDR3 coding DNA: TGTGCCAGCAGGACCGGGACAGGGATCTTAAACACTGAAGCTTTCTTT. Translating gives CASRTGTGILNTEAFF.